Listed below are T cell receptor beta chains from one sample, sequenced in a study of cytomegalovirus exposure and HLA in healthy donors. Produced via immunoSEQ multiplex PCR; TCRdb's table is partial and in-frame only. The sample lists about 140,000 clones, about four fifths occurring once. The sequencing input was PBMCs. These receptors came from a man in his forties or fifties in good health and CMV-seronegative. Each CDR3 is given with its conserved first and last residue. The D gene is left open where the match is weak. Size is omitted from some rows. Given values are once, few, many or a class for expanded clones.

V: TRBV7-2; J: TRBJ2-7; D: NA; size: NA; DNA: TGTGCCAGCAGCCCGCTAGCTGGCCAATCAGGCGAGCAGTACTTC; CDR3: CASSPLAGQSGEQYF
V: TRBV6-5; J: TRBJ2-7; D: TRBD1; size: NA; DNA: TGTGCCAGCAGTTACTCGGGACAGTTGGCCGGCGAGCAGTACTTC; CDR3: CASSYSGQLAGEQYF
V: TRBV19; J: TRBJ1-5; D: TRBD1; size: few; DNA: TGTGCCAGTAGGTCGGACGGACAGGGTGGGCAATCACCCCAGCATTTT; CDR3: CASRSDGQGGQSPQHF
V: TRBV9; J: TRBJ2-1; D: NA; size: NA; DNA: TGTGCCAGCAGCGAGCCCCCGGGAGTGACCAATGAGCAGTTCTTC; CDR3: CASSEPPGVTNEQFF
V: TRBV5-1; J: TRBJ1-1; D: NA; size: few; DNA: TGCGCCAGCAGCTTGAAGGGGACTGCTTCACCTAGCACTGAAGCTTTCTTT; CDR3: CASSLKGTASPSTEAFF
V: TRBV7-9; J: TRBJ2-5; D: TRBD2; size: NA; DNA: TGTGCCAGCAGCCTGGGACTAGCGGGGGAAGAGACCCAGTACTTC; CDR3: CASSLGLAGEETQYF
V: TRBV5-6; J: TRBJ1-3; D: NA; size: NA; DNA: TGTGCCAGCAGCTTCCAGGGGACACCTGGAAACACCATATATTTT; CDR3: CASSFQGTPGNTIYF
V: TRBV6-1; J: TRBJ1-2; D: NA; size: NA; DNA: TGTGCCAGCAGTGAAAGTCCAGGGAACTATGGCTACACCTTC; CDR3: CASSESPGNYGYTF
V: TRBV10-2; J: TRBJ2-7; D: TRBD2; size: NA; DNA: TGCGCCAGCAGTGGTACTAGCGGGATCGGCGAGCAGTACTTC; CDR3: CASSGTSGIGEQYF
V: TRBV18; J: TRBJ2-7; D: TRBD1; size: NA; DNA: TGTGCCAGCTCACTACAGTCTAACAGGGGCTACGAGCAGTACTTC; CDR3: CASSLQSNRGYEQYF
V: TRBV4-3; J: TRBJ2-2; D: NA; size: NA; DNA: TGCGCCAGCAGAGGGAGAGGGGGATCTGGCGGGGAGCTGTTTTTT; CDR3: CASRGRGGSGGELFF
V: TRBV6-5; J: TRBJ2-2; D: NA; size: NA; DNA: TGTGCCAGCGGACAGGGAGGGAGAACCGGGGAGCTGTTTTTT; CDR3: CASGQGGRTGELFF
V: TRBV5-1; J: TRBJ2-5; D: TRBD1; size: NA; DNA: TGCGCCAGCAGCTTAGGGACAGAAGAGACCCAGTACTTC; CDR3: CASSLGTEETQYF
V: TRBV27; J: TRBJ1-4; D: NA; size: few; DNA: TGTGCCAGCAGTCCGGGACACTCTGCAACTAATGAAAAACTGTTTTTT; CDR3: CASSPGHSATNEKLFF
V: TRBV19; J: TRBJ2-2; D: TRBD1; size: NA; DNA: TGTGCCAGTACCATCGGAGACAGGGTGTCCGCCGGGGAGCTGTTTTTT; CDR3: CASTIGDRVSAGELFF
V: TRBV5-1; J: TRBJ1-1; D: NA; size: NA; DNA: TGCGCCAGCAGCTTAGAACAGGGTAGGAACACTGAAGCTTTCTTT; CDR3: CASSLEQGRNTEAFF
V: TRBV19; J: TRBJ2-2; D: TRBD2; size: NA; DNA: TGTGCCAGTAGTATCTTAGCGGGTATTGCCGGGGAGCTGTTTTTT; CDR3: CASSILAGIAGELFF
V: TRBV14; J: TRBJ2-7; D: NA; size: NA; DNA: TGTGCCAGCAGCCATTGGGACAACTACGAGCAGTACTTC; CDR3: CASSHWDNYEQYF
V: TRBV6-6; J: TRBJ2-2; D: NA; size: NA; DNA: TGTGCCAGCAGTTACATACAGGGCTCCGGGGAGCTGTTTTTT; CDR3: CASSYIQGSGELFF
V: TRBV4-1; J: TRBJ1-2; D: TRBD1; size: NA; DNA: TGCGCCAGCAGCCAATTACGGGGACAGGGTTATGGCTACACCTTC; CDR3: CASSQLRGQGYGYTF
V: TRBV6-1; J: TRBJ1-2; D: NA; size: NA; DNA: TGTGCCAGCAGTAAGCGGGACACAATTGACTATGGCTACACCTTC; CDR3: CASSKRDTIDYGYTF
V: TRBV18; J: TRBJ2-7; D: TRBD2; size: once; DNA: TGTGCCAGCTCACCAAGGACTAGCGCAGATGGGCAGTACTTC; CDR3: CASSPRTSADGQYF
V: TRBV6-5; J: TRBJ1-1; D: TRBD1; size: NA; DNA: TGTGCCAGCAGTTACTCCCCGGGACAGGGAAAAGCTTTCTTT; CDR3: CASSYSPGQGKAFF
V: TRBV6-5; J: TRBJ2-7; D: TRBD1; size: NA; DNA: TGTGCCAGCAGCTATGGACAGGGGACATACTACGAGCAGTACTTC; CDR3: CASSYGQGTYYEQYF
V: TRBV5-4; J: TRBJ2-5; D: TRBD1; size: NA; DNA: TGTGCCAGCAGCTTGGGATCAGGGGGTTTGTCCCAGTACTTC; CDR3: CASSLGSGGLSQYF
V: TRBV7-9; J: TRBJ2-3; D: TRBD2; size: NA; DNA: TGTGCCAGCTGGGAGGGAGGGAGCACAGATACGCAGTATTTT; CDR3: CASWEGGSTDTQYF
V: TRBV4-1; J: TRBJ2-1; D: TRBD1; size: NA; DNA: TGCGCCAGCAGCCAAGTTGCCGGGACAGGGGGCAATGAGCAGTTCTTC; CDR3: CASSQVAGTGGNEQFF
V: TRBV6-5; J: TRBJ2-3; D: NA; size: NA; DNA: TGTGCCAGCAGACGTCTTGCGGGTACGCAGTATTTT; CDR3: CASRRLAGTQYF
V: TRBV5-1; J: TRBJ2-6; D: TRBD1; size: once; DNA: TGCGCCAGCAGCTCGGGACAGGTTCTCTCTGGGGCCAACGTCCTGACTTTC; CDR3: CASSSGQVLSGANVLTF
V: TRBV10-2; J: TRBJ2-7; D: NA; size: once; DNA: TGCGCCACCCTCCGACAGGAGAGGTACGAGCAGTACTTC; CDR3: CATLRQERYEQYF
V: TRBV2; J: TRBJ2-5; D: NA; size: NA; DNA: TGTGCCAGCAGTGAGATCGGCCAGTACTTC; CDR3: CASSEIGQYF
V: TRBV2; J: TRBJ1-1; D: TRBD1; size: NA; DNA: TGTGCCAGCAGTAGTAGACAGGGGGACACTGAAGCTTTCTTT; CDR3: CASSSRQGDTEAFF
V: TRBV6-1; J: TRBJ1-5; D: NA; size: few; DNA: TGTGCCAGCAGTGAAGCGCCCTTCACAGGTAACGTCATGTGGCCCCAGCATTTT; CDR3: CASSEAPFTGNVMWPQHF
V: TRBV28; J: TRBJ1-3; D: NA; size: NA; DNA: TGTGCCAGCAGCTTGGAAAAGCCCTACAGTATATATTTT; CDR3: CASSLEKPYSIYF
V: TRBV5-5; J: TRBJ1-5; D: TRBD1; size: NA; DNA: TGTGCCAGCAGCTTGGGACAGGGGATGGGCAATCAGCCCCAGCATTTT; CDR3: CASSLGQGMGNQPQHF
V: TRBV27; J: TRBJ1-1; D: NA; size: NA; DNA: TGTGCCAGCAGTTCAAATCCACGACGGGTATACATGAACACTGAAGCTTTCTTT; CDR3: CASSSNPRRVYMNTEAFF
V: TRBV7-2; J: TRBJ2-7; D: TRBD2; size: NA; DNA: TGTGCCAGCAGCTTAAAGATCCCCATAGCGGGCTCTCCCTACGAGCAGTACTTC; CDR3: CASSLKIPIAGSPYEQYF
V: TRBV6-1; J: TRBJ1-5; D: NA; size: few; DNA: TGTGCCAGCAGTGACATGCCCCAGCATTTT; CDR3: CASSDMPQHF
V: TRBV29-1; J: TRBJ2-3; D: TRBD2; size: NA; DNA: TGCAGCGTTGAGGGTCAGCGGGGCCAAACAGATACGCAGTATTTT; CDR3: CSVEGQRGQTDTQYF
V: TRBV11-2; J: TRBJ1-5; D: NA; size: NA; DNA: TGTGCCAGCAGCTATGGGGGGGGCAATCAGCCCCAGCATTTT; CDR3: CASSYGGGNQPQHF
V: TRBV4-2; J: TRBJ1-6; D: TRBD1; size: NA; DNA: TGTGCCAGCAGCCGACAGGGCGATCATTCACCCCTCCACTTT; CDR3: CASSRQGDHSPLHF
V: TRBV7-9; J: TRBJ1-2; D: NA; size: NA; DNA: TGTGCCAGCAGCTTAGGGGGGGAGATCTATGGCTACACCTTC; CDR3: CASSLGGEIYGYTF
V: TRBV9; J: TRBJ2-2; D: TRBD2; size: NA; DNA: TGTGCCAGCAGCCCTCGGACTAGCGGGGGCACCGGGGAGCTGTTTTTT; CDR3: CASSPRTSGGTGELFF
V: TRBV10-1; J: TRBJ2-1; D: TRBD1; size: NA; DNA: TGCGCCAGCAGCACCGGGACAGCCAATGAGCAGTTCTTC; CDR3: CASSTGTANEQFF
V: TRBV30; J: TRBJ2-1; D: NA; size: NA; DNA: TGTGCCTGGAGTGTAACAGACCTCTACAATGAGCAGTTCTTC; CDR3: CAWSVTDLYNEQFF
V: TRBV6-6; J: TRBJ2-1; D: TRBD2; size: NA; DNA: TGTGCCAGCACCAAACGGGCGGGGGCTAGCGGGGTGGAGTTCTTC; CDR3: CASTKRAGASGVEFF
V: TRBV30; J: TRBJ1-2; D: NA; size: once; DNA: TGTGCCTGGAGGGGCAGGCAGGGGTATAACTATGGCTACACCTTC; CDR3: CAWRGRQGYNYGYTF
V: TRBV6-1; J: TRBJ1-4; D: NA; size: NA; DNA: TGTGCCAGCAGTGAAACTCCCGTTGGCGGGCCCGGGGGGTTT; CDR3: CASSETPVGGPGGF
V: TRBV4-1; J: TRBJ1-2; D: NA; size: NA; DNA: TGCGCCAGCAGCCAAGGATCCGGCTATGGCTACACCTTC; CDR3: CASSQGSGYGYTF
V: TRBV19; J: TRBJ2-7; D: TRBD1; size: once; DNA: TGTGCCAGTAGTTGGGGTTTAGGACAGGGGTACGAGCAGTACTTC; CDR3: CASSWGLGQGYEQYF
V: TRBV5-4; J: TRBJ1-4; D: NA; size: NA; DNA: TGTGCCAGCAGCTTGGCCGGGAGAAGGGAAAAACTGTTTTTT; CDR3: CASSLAGRREKLFF
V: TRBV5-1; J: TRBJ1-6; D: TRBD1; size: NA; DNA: TGCGCCAGCAGCGCTGGGACAGGCCAATATAATTCACCCCTCCACTTT; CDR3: CASSAGTGQYNSPLHF
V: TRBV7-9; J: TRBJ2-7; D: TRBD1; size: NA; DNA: TGTGCCAGCAGCCCCGGACAGGGCGAGTACTTC; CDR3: CASSPGQGEYF
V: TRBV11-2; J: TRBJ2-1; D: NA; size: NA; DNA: TGTGCCAGCAGCTTTATAGGGAGCAATGAGCAGTTCTTC; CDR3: CASSFIGSNEQFF